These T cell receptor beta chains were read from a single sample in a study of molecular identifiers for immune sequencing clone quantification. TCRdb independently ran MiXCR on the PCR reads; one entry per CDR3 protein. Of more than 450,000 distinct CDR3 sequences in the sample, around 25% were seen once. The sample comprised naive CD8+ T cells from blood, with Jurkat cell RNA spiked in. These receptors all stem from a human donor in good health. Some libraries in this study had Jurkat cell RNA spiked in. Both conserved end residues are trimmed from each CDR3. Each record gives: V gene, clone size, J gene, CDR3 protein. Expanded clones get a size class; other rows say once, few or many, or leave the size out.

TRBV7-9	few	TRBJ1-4	ASSLGLGEKLF
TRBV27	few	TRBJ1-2	ASSSLGGSGNYGYT
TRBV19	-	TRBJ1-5	ARLAGTGNCPKGQPQH
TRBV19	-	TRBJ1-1	ASSINHGVNTEAF
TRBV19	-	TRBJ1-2	ASRGQGTRPGAFGYT
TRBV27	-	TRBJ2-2	ATEAYTGELF
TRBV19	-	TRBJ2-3	ASSNRDSTDTQY
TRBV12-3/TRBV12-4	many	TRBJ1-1	ASTNLTGVDTEAF
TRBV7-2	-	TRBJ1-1	ARTDNALGMNPEAF
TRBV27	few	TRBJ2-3	ASSFRTWGTDTQY